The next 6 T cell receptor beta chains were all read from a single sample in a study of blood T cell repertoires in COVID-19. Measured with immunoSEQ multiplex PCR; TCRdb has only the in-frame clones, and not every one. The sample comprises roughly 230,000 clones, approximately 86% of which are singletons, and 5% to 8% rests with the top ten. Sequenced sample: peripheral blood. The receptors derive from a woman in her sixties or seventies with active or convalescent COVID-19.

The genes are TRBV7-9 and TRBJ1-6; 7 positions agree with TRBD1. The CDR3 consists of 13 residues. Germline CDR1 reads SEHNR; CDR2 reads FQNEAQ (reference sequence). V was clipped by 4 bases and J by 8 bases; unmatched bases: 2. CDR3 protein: CASSSGQDSPLHF. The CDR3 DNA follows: TGTGCCAGCAGCTCCGGACAGGATTCACCCCTCCACTTT.

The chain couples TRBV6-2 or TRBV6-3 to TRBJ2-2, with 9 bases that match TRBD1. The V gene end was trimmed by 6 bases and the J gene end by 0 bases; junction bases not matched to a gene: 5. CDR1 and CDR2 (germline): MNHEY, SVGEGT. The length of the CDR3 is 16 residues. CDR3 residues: CASSLDRGSNTGELFF. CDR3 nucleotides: TGTGCCAGCAGCCTAGACAGGGGGTCGAACACCGGGGAGCTGTTTTTT.

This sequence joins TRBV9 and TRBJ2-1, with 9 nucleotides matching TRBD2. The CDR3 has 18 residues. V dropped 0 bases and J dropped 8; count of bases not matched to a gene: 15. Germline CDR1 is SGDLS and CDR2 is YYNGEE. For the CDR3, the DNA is TGTGCCAGCAGCGTAGTGGGGCGGGAGGGCCGCAGTAGTGATGAGCAGTTCTTC. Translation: CASSVVGREGRSSDEQFF.

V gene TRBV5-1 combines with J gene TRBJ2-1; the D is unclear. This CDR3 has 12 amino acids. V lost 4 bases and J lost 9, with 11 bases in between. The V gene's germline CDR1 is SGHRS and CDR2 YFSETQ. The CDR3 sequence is CASSQVGSEQFF. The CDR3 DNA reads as TGCGCCAGCAGCCAGGTTGGCAGTGAGCAGTTCTTC.

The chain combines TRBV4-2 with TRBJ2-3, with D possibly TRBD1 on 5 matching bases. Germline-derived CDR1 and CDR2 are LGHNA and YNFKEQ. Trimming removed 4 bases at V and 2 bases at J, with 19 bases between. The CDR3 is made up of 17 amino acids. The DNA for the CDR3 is TGTGCCAGCAGCCCGAGAGCAAAGGGGCCATACACAGATACGCAGTATTTT. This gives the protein CASSPRAKGPYTDTQYF.

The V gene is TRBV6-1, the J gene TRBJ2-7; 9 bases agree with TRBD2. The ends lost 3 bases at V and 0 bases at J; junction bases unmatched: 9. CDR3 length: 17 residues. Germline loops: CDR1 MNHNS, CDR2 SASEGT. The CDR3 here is CASSEGPTSGSSYEQYF. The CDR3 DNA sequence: TGTGCCAGCAGTGAGGGGCCGACTAGCGGCAGCTCCTACGAGCAGTACTTC.